The 29 T cell receptor beta chains presented below share a single source sample, sequenced in a study of T cells in Graves' hyperthyroidism and ophthalmopathy. Amplification targeted TCR beta CDR3 regions from RNA transcripts. The primer set for the first-round RT-PCR of the TCR CDR3 was HTBI. From the multiplex PCR reads, TCRdb called clonotypes with MiXCR, one entry per CDR3 protein. The table shows 250,000 to 300,000 distinct CDR3 sequences, with 14% to 15% occurring only once. The sample comprised blood. The source of these receptors is a woman aged 40-49 years with Graves' hyperthyroidism that later progressed to Graves' ophthalmopathy.

There are many counts of this clonotype. The rearrangement joins TRBV7-8 to TRBJ2-1; 8 nucleotides agree with TRBD2. V shed 5 bases and J 0 bases; nucleotides not matched to a gene: 6. CDR1 SGHVS and CDR2 FQNEAQ come from the germline V gene. The CDR3 covers 16 residues. The CDR3 sequence: CASSPKGLVSYNEQFF. Here the CDR3 DNA reads TGTGCCAGCAGCCCGAAGGGACTAGTCTCCTACAATGAGCAGTTCTTC.

This clonotype was detected many times. This chain uses TRBV4-2 with TRBJ2-7, with a possible D match to TRBD2 (6 bases). Between the trimmed V and J ends, which lost 4 bases and 3 bases, there was a span of 13 bases. Looked up from germline, CDR1 is LGHNA and CDR2 is YNFKEQ. There are 14 residues in the CDR3. The CDR3 region is CASSPKQGGYEQYF. The CDR3 DNA is TGTGCCAGCAGCCCAAAGCAGGGAGGCTACGAGCAGTACTTC.

This clonotype was seen only a few times. The rearrangement uses TRBV7-6 and TRBJ2-3, with 10 bases identical to TRBD2. This CDR3 is built from 16 residues. Trimming at V came to 3 bases and at J to 4 bases, leaving 7 bases not matched to a gene. CDR1 is SGHVS, CDR2 FNYEAQ, per germline. DNA of the CDR3: TGTGCCAGCAGCTTGATGACTAGCGGGTTGGCAGATACGCAGTATTTT. Amino acid sequence: CASSLMTSGLADTQYF.

The chain has TRBV2 and TRBJ1-1; D gene unclear. This CDR3 region has 11 residues. V lost 11 bases and J lost 6, with 13 bases in between. CDR1 SNHLY and CDR2 FYNNEI come from the germline V gene. This CDR3 reads CALKGGPEAFF. The CDR3 DNA sequence: TGTGCCCTTAAGGGAGGGCCTGAAGCTTTCTTT.

This clonotype was picked up many times. The chain's CDR3 is CSARSGSYNEQFF. The DNA of the CDR3 is TGCAGTGCACGTAGCGGCTCCTACAATGAGCAGTTCTTC. The genes are TRBV20-1 and TRBJ2-1, with D perhaps matching TRBD2 (6 bases). V gave up 6 bases and J gave up 0 bases, with 9 bases separating them. The CDR3 is made up of 13 amino acids. CDR1 is DFQATT, CDR2 SNEGSKA, per germline (reference sequence).

This clonotype was picked up a small number of times. The chain links TRBV4-1 to TRBJ1-2; 8 nucleotides line up with TRBD1. The V gene's germline CDR1 is MGHRA and CDR2 YSYEKL. The V and J ends lost 4 bases and 3 bases, in that order; junction bases with no gene match: 4. The CDR3 has 14 residues. CDR3 nucleotide sequence: TGCGCCAGCAGCCTCCTACAGGGGGACTATGGCTACACCTTC. This translates into CASSLLQGDYGYTF.

This clonotype was observed at least ten times. This chain uses TRBV11-2 with TRBJ2-4; D possibly corresponds to TRBD2 (6 bases). CDR1 is SGHAT and CDR2 is FQNNGV in the germline V gene. The CDR3 spans 15 residues. Trimming left V 3 bases short and J 0 bases short, with 9 bases between. The CDR3 DNA sequence: TGTGCCAGCAGCTTTGGAGGGCTAGCCAAAAACATTCAGTACTTC. Its protein is CASSFGGLAKNIQYF.

Many counts were recorded for this clonotype. This chain joins TRBV19 and TRBJ2-3; D might be TRBD2 (6 bases). V was pared by 3 bases and J by 6 bases, with 13 bases between. CDR1 and CDR2 (germline): LNHDA, SQIVND (reference sequence). This CDR3 spans 14 amino acids. CDR3 in DNA: TGTGCCAGTAGTATTACCGCGGGATCGGATACGCAGTATTTT. The encoded protein is CASSITAGSDTQYF.

This clonotype came up many times. This chain links TRBV20-1 with TRBJ1-4, with TRBD1 identical over 11 bases. The CDR3 loop spans 14 amino acids. J lost 7 bases, V lost 4 bases, and 5 bases had no gene match. The germline V gene encodes CDR1 DFQATT and CDR2 SNEGSKA (reference sequence). CDR3: CSAIRTGGVEKLFF. As DNA, the CDR3 is TGCAGTGCTATAAGGACAGGGGGCGTTGAAAAACTGTTTTTT.

This clonotype has at least ten counts. The gene calls are TRBV5-1 and TRBJ2-1, with a tentative D call TRBD2 (5 bases). CDR3 length: 13 amino acids. The germline CDR1 and CDR2 sequences are SGHRS and YFSETQ. V gave up 0 bases and J gave up 7 bases, with 8 bases separating them. CDR3 protein: CASSLGAANEQFF. The CDR3 nucleotides are TGCGCCAGCAGCTTGGGAGCGGCTAATGAGCAGTTCTTC.

This clonotype was counted many times. The gene calls are TRBV19 and TRBJ2-5, with a weak D call TRBD2 (5 bases). The CDR3 spans 15 residues. Germline V gene data show CDR1 as LNHDA and CDR2 as SQIVND (reference sequence). The germline V and J ends were trimmed by 3 bases and 4 bases, with 15 bases remaining between them. CDR3 nucleotide sequence: TGTGCCAGTAGTATCCTCTCGCCTGGAGGAGAGACCCAGTACTTC. Protein: CASSILSPGGETQYF.

The J gene is TRBJ2-1, the V gene TRBV5-1, with D possibly TRBD1 on 6 matching bases. The CDR3 contains 12 residues. The V and J ends lost 8 bases and 15 bases respectively, with 21 bases between them. Germline V gene data show CDR1 as SGHRS and CDR2 as YFSETQ. The chain's CDR3 is CASAYPTGSLFF. The CDR3 coding sequence is TGCGCCAGTGCGTACCCCACAGGGAGTCTGTTCTTC.

A word on this clonotype: Its ends do not fully match the called genes, so a read error is possible. The rearrangement joins TRBV9 to TRBJ2-3; weak D call: TRBD2 (6 bases). This CDR3 is built from 17 residues. Germline assignment: CDR1 SGDLS and CDR2 YYNGEE. CDR3: CASSPYRRRGITDTQYF. CDR3 sequence (DNA): TGCGCCAGCAGCCCGTATAGACGGCGGGGCATCACAGATACGCAGTATTTT.

This clonotype occurred many times. The V and J genes are TRBV28 and TRBJ2-7; D perhaps matches TRBD1 (7 bases). Germline values: CDR1 MDHEN, CDR2 SYDVKM. V was cut by 3 bases and J by 3 bases, with 12 bases left in between. This CDR3 has 14 amino acids. The CDR3, as DNA: TGTGCCAGCAGTTTTCAGGGGGGAGTCTACGAGCAGTACTTC. This sequence encodes CASSFQGGVYEQYF.

This clonotype has a count of ten or more. The chain links TRBV5-1 to TRBJ2-2; no definite D call. V gave up 4 bases and J gave up 4 bases, with 14 bases separating them. This CDR3 region has 15 residues. Per the germline V gene, CDR1 is SGHRS and CDR2 is YFSETQ. CDR3 sequence (DNA): TGCGCCAGCAGCCCATGGGAACAGACCACCGGGGAGCTGTTTTTT. Translation gives CASSPWEQTTGELFF. Full variable domain (outside the CDR3, taken from reference TRBV5-1 and TRBJ2-2): KAGVTQTPRYLIKTRGQQVTLSCSPISGHRSVSWYQQTPGQGLQFLFEYFSETQRNKGNFPGRFSGRQFSNSRSEMNVSTLELGDSALYLCASSPWEQTTGELFFGEGSRLTVL.

This clonotype was seen many times. The rearrangement links TRBV24-1 to TRBJ1-5; D unresolved. V was pared by 0 bases and J by 6 bases, with 8 bases between. The germline gives CDR1 KGHDR, CDR2 SFDVKD. The CDR3 covers 14 residues. The CDR3 DNA is TGTGCCACCAGTGATTTGCTTTCGTTTCAGCCCCAGCATTTT. Translation: CATSDLLSFQPQHF.

Ten or more counts support this clonotype. The gene calls are TRBV5-1 and TRBJ2-2, with 10 bases fitting TRBD2. CDR1 is SGHRS and CDR2 is YFSETQ in the germline V gene. This CDR3 contains 16 residues. J gave up 3 bases and V 4 bases, and 6 bases lay outside the gene matches. CDR3 sequence: CASSPGTSDYTGELFF. CDR3 DNA: TGCGCCAGCAGCCCAGGGACTAGCGATTACACCGGGGAGCTGTTTTTT.

The chain employs TRBV7-9 and TRBJ2-6; maybe TRBD1 (6 bases). The CDR3 consists of 16 residues. CDR1 is SEHNR and CDR2 is FQNEAQ in the germline V gene (reference sequence). Trimming removed 4 bases from V and 7 bases from J, with 17 bases in between. CDR3 in amino acids: CASSYDSGVLANVLTF. CDR3 nucleotides: TGTGCCAGCAGCTACGACTCAGGGGTGCTAGCCAACGTCCTGACTTTC.

The rearrangement joins TRBV11-1 to TRBJ2-7, with D possibly TRBD2 on 6 matching bases. The CDR3 loop spans 14 amino acids. The germline gives CDR1 SGHAT, CDR2 FQDESV (reference sequence). Trimming left V 0 bases short and J 7 bases short, with 13 bases between. Written as DNA, the CDR3 is TGTGCCAGCAGCTTAGCAGGGGACTTCGGAGAGCAGTACTTC. This encodes CASSLAGDFGEQYF.

This clonotype was seen many times. The chain uses TRBV9 and TRBJ2-1, with no clear D. From germline, CDR1 is SGDLS and CDR2 YYNGEE. The CDR3 spans 13 residues. Trimming took 0 bases from V and 8 from J, leaving 9 bases between them. The chain's CDR3 is CASSVGGEDEQFF. The CDR3 nucleotides are TGTGCCAGCAGCGTAGGTGGCGAGGATGAGCAGTTCTTC.

V and J are TRBV2 and TRBJ2-7, with D tentatively TRBD1 (6 bases). Germline V gives CDR1 SNHLY, CDR2 FYNNEI. The CDR3 runs to 12 residues. V was cut by 10 bases and J by 1 base, with 11 bases left in between. CDR3 in amino acids: CAIQRGSYEQYF. The CDR3 DNA follows: TGTGCCATCCAAAGGGGGTCCTACGAGCAGTACTTC.

The table lists this clonotype with a few counts. The chain employs TRBV25-1 and TRBJ2-1; D is unresolved. Germline V CDR1 and CDR2: MGHDK, SYGVNS. Trimming removed 6 bases at V and 10 bases at J, with 13 bases between. This CDR3 has 12 amino acids. CDR3 bases: TGTGCCAGCAGGGGATATTCGAGAGAGCAGTTCTTC. This gives the protein CASRGYSREQFF. Variable domain in full (rest from reference TRBV25-1 and TRBJ2-1): EADIYQTPRYLVIGTGKKITLECSQTMGHDKMYWYQQDPGMELHLIHYSYGVNSTEKGDLSSESTVSRIRTEHFPLTLESARPSHTSQYLCASRGYSREQFFGPGTRLTVL.

The table lists this clonotype with many counts. V is TRBV27 and J is TRBJ2-7; D is possibly TRBD2 (5 bases). Germline CDR1 MNHEY, CDR2 SMNVEV (reference sequence). Trimming took off 3 bases at V and 6 bases at J, with 9 bases between the two ends. The CDR3 is 12 amino acids. Written as DNA, the CDR3 is TGTGCCAGCAGTTTTGGAGGAGCCGAGCAGTACTTC. Its protein is CASSFGGAEQYF.

Turning to this clonotype: It may be a read error: a sequence one base away is much more abundant. The rearrangement links TRBV10-2 to TRBJ2-3; 14 bases are shared with TRBD2. This CDR3 has 16 amino acids. CDR1 and CDR2 (germline): WSHSY, SAAADI. This CDR3 is CASSVGLAGGTETQYF. CDR3 bases: TGCGCCAGCAGTGTAGGACTAGCGGGAGGCACAGAGACGCAGTATTTT.

This clonotype was counted once. The chain joins TRBV2 to TRBJ1-5; TRBD1 matches 7 bases. Germline V CDR1 and CDR2: SNHLY, FYNNEI. Trimming took 6 bases from V and 8 from J; bases not matched to a gene: 13. The CDR3 consists of 15 residues. The CDR3: CASRDGQAPRKPQHF. The CDR3 DNA is TGTGCCAGCAGGGACGGACAGGCGCCGAGGAAGCCCCAGCATTTT.

This clonotype was seen repeatedly, ten times or more. Mismatch with germline at one junction end may stem from a read error. The rearrangement joins TRBV11-2 to TRBJ2-3; D is undetermined. The germline CDR1 and CDR2 sequences are SGHAT and FQNNGV. This CDR3 contains 13 residues. CDR3 in amino acids: CASSFENTDMQYF. CDR3 in DNA: TGTGCCAGCAGCTTCGAAAACACAGATATGCAGTATTTT.

This clonotype showed up just a few times. The chain has TRBV9 and TRBJ2-7; D not resolved. CDR3 size: 15 residues. Trimming stripped 0 bases from V and 0 bases from J, with 10 bases between. The germline V gene encodes CDR1 SGDLS and CDR2 YYNGEE. The CDR3 loop reads CASSVDSGNSYEQYF. The CDR3 nucleotides read TGTGCCAGCAGCGTAGATTCAGGAAACTCCTACGAGCAGTACTTC.

This clonotype has at least ten counts. The chain is built from TRBV3-1 and TRBJ2-1; 7 nucleotides match TRBD2. The CDR3 contains 15 residues. CDR1 LGHDT and CDR2 YNNKEL come from the germline V gene (reference sequence). After removal of 0 bases from V and 2 bases from J, the junction contained 1 base not matched to a gene. In nucleotides, the CDR3 is TGTGCCAGCAGCCAAGATAGCGGGCCCTACAATGAGCAGTTCTTC. It codes for CASSQDSGPYNEQFF.

The sample holds many counts of this clonotype. V gene TRBV18 combines with J gene TRBJ2-1, with a weak D call TRBD1 (5 bases). Trimming removed 3 bases from V and 3 bases from J, with 12 bases in between. This CDR3 has 15 amino acids. CDR1 KGHSH and CDR2 LQKENI come from the germline V gene. CDR3: CASSPQGGHYNEQFF. The CDR3 bases are TGTGCCAGCTCACCCCAGGGTGGACACTACAATGAGCAGTTCTTC.